Each of the 25 T cell receptor beta chains below was sequenced from the same sample in a study of shared clonotypes between healthy human individuals. Libraries were prepared by immunoSEQ multiplex PCR; TCRdb keeps only in-frame clonotypes and omits some of them. Among approximately 720,000 clones, 72% were seen once, and the ten largest hold less than 2%. Input material: memory CD4+ T cells sorted from blood. The subset is: CD45RA-negative fraction. Receptors originate from a woman aged 25 to 39 in good health.

This clone has a single count. The chain recombines TRBV5-1 with TRBJ1-1; D perhaps matches TRBD1 (5 bases). V was trimmed by 0 bases and J by 8 bases, leaving 11 bases between them. CDR3 length: 13 residues. Germline lookup yields CDR1 SGHRS and CDR2 YFSETQ. The CDR3 is CASSLVGAGEAFF. The CDR3 bases are TGCGCCAGCAGCTTGGTAGGGGCCGGGGAAGCTTTCTTT.

CDR3: CASSLGGRLTEGEKLFF. The DNA of the CDR3 is TGTGCCAGCAGCCTTGGAGGCAGGTTAACGGAGGGTGAAAAACTGTTTTTT. The chain has TRBV4-2 and TRBJ1-4, with D uncertain. The germline gives CDR1 LGHNA, CDR2 YNFKEQ. There are 17 residues in the CDR3. V shed 4 bases and J shed 7 bases, with 22 bases lying between them.

The chain combines TRBV9 with TRBJ1-2; 7 bases align to TRBD1. The V gene end was trimmed by 0 bases and the J gene end by 1 base; junction bases not matched to a gene: 6. Per the germline V gene, CDR1 is SGDLS and CDR2 is YYNGEE. The CDR3 is made up of 16 amino acids. The CDR3 DNA reads TGTGCCAGCAGCGTAGCTGATGGGACAGTTAACTATGGCTACACCTTC. Protein: CASSVADGTVNYGYTF.

The chain couples TRBV5-1 to TRBJ1-2; 10 nucleotides agree with TRBD1. The CDR3 runs 15 residues. V was clipped by 3 bases and J by 2 bases; unmatched bases: 4. Germline CDR1 reads SGHRS; CDR2 reads YFSETQ. The CDR3 region has the DNA TGCGCCAGCAGCTGGGGGACAGGGGAGAACTATGGCTACACCTTC. This gives the protein CASSWGTGENYGYTF.

This chain connects TRBV5-8 to TRBJ2-1, with 9 bases identical to TRBD1. V shed 4 bases, J shed 2 bases, and the junction held 7 bases outside the gene matches. The germline CDR1 and CDR2 sequences are SGHTS and YDEGEE. CDR3 length equals 16 residues. The CDR3 DNA follows: TGTGCCAGCAGCCCGTGGACAGGGGAAACCTACAATGAGCAGTTCTTC. Protein sequence: CASSPWTGETYNEQFF. The full variable domain, in which reference TRBV5-8 and TRBJ2-1 provide the parts outside the CDR3, is EAGVTQSPTHLIKTRGQQATLRCSPISGHTSVYWYQQALGLGLQFLLWYDEGEERNRGNFPPRFSGRQFPNYSSELNVNALELEDSALYLCASSPWTGETYNEQFFGPGTRLTVL.

This clone has a handful of counts. The gene calls are TRBV30 and TRBJ2-4; D is possibly TRBD1 (6 bases). The V end lost 8 bases, the J end lost 8 bases, and 16 bases lay between the germline ends. From germline, CDR1 is GTSNPN and CDR2 SVGIG (reference sequence). CDR3 length: 12 residues. DNA of the CDR3: TGTGCCACTCGAGGGGGAAGCGACATTCAGTACTTC. Translation: CATRGGSDIQYF.

This clone was recorded many times. The genes are TRBV7-2 and TRBJ2-7, with 10 bases lining up with TRBD2. The CDR3 has 17 amino acids. Germline CDR1 SGHTA, CDR2 FQGNSA. Trimming at V came to 2 bases and at J to 3 bases, leaving 10 bases not matched to a gene. CDR3 region: CASSLKLRASGSYEQYF. As DNA, the CDR3 is TGTGCCAGCAGCTTAAAACTGAGGGCTAGCGGGAGCTACGAGCAGTACTTC.

V is TRBV4-1 and J is TRBJ1-5; possible D gene TRBD1, 5 bases. The germline V gene has CDR1 MGHRA and CDR2 YSYEKL. V lost 0 bases and J 4 bases, leaving 10 bases between the germline ends. The CDR3 sequence is 15 residues long. The CDR3 spells CASSQDGAGNQPQHF. CDR3 nucleotides: TGCGCCAGCAGCCAAGATGGTGCAGGGAATCAGCCCCAGCATTTT.

The V call is TRBV19, the J call TRBJ2-2; 10 nucleotides align to TRBD2. This CDR3 is 16 amino acids long. With V trimmed by 3 bases and J by 0 bases, 1 base remained unmatched. The germline CDR1 and CDR2 sequences are LNHDA and SQIVND (reference sequence). CDR3 residues: CASSMGLASNTGELFF. DNA of the CDR3: TGTGCCAGTAGTATGGGACTAGCGTCGAACACCGGGGAGCTGTTTTTT.

This clone was seen ten or more times. This chain connects TRBV18 to TRBJ1-1, with D perhaps matching TRBD1 (5 bases). The CDR3 has 15 residues. V lost 1 base to trimming and J lost 2 bases, with 11 bases between them. The germline V gene has CDR1 KGHSH and CDR2 LQKENI. CDR3 sequence: CASSPLPGYNTEAFF. CDR3 sequence (DNA): TGTGCCAGCTCACCACTTCCAGGGTACAACACTGAAGCTTTCTTT.

The DNA of the CDR3 is TGCGCCAGCAGCTTCCGGGACAGGGGGCGGGCAGGAGCCAACGTCCTGACTTTC. This gives the protein CASSFRDRGRAGANVLTF. V usage is TRBV5-1 and J usage is TRBJ2-6, with 12 bases identical to TRBD1. The CDR3 consists of 18 residues. Germline V CDR1 and CDR2: SGHRS, YFSETQ. Trimming removed 2 bases from V and 7 bases from J; junction bases left unmatched: 10.

The rearrangement joins TRBV6-5 to TRBJ2-5; TRBD1 or TRBD2 may be the D gene (5 bases each). The V end was cut by 4 bases, the J end by 6 bases, with 9 bases between. Germline V CDR1 and CDR2: MNHEY, SVGAGI. The CDR3 has 12 residues. This CDR3 is CASSSPGQTQYF. The DNA of the CDR3 is TGTGCCAGCAGTTCTCCGGGGCAGACCCAGTACTTC.

This clone was seen a few times. The CDR3 is CAWSMGGSTDTQYF. The DNA for the CDR3 is TGTGCCTGGAGTATGGGGGGAAGCACAGATACGCAGTATTTT. V usage is TRBV30 and J usage is TRBJ2-3; the D gene is possibly TRBD2 (6 bases). The germline V gene encodes CDR1 GTSNPN and CDR2 SVGIG (reference sequence). This CDR3 has 14 amino acids. Trimming pared 2 bases from V and 0 bases from J, leaving 9 bases between.

The chain links TRBV6-1 to TRBJ1-2; the match to TRBD1 covers 8 bases. Looked up from germline, CDR1 is MNHNS and CDR2 is SASEGT. Losses at the gene ends were 0 bases for V and 1 base for J; bases not matched to a gene: 4. The CDR3 runs to 16 residues. In DNA form, the CDR3 reads TGTGCCAGCAGTGAAGCCCATGGACAGGGTAACTATGGCTACACCTTC. This gives the protein CASSEAHGQGNYGYTF.

This chain links TRBV28 with TRBJ2-5; no reliable D call. Trimming pared 7 bases from V and 5 bases from J, leaving 17 bases between. The CDR3 covers 14 residues. Germline CDR1 is MDHEN and CDR2 is SYDVKM. CDR3 coding DNA: TGTGCCAGCACCCCGGGTCTTGGGAAGGAGACCCAGTACTTC. Its protein is CASTPGLGKETQYF.

A single count supports this clone. The J gene is TRBJ2-5, the V gene TRBV5-1, with D uncertain. The V and J ends lost 4 bases and 1 base respectively, with 11 bases between them. The CDR3 contains 14 residues. Per the germline V gene, CDR1 is SGHRS and CDR2 is YFSETQ. This chain's CDR3 is CASSPGPAQETQYF. The CDR3 DNA reads TGCGCCAGCAGCCCTGGCCCGGCCCAAGAGACCCAGTACTTC.

The V and J genes are TRBV5-6 and TRBJ2-5; no definite D call. Gene TRBJ2-7 matches the end of the DNA better, so the J call may be wrong. This CDR3 is built from 13 residues. CDR1 is SGHDT, CDR2 YYEEEE, per germline. The CDR3 DNA is TGTGCCAGCAGCTTGGGCAACACCTACGAGCAGTACTTC. This sequence encodes CASSLGNTYEQYF.

The chain links TRBV7-2 to TRBJ2-3; 10 bases map to TRBD2. Losses at the gene ends were 5 bases for V and 2 bases for J; bases not matched to a gene: 13. The germline CDR1 and CDR2 sequences are SGHTA and FQGNSA. This CDR3 contains 18 residues. In DNA, the CDR3 is TGTGCCAGCAGCCCGAAATTTACTAGCGGGGTTAACACAGATACGCAGTATTTT. Translating gives CASSPKFTSGVNTDTQYF.

This clone was detected only once. The V gene is TRBV4-1, the J gene TRBJ2-1, with TRBD2 matching over 7 bases. The length of the CDR3 is 19 residues. The V segment lost 6 bases and the J segment 4 bases; nucleotides outside the gene matches: 21. The V gene's germline CDR1 is MGHRA and CDR2 YSYEKL. CDR3 nucleotides: TGCGCCAGCAGACATCTCGAGCGGCGTGAAGCGGGATCTTACAATGAGCAGTTCTTC. It specifies CASRHLERREAGSYNEQFF.

This chain joins TRBV18 and TRBJ2-1, with D maybe TRBD1 (6 bases). Germline V lookup: CDR1 KGHSH, CDR2 LQKENI. This CDR3 is built from 15 residues. V was clipped by 3 bases and J by 5 bases, with 14 bases between them. The CDR3 here is CASSPVRGTNNEQFF. CDR3 coding DNA: TGTGCCAGCTCACCTGTGAGGGGGACCAACAATGAGCAGTTCTTC.

The V gene is TRBV7-8, the J gene TRBJ2-7; 11 bases map to TRBD2. V lost 5 bases to trimming and J lost 5 bases; unmatched junction nucleotides: 11. This CDR3 spans 16 amino acids. The V gene's germline CDR1 is SGHVS and CDR2 FQNEAQ. The CDR3 is CASSPARLAGSDEQYF. Written as DNA, the CDR3 is TGTGCCAGCAGCCCCGCTAGACTAGCGGGATCGGACGAGCAGTACTTC.

V gene TRBV7-9 combines with J gene TRBJ1-4, with 9 bases aligning to TRBD1. CDR1 is SEHNR, CDR2 FQNEAQ, per germline (reference sequence). V lost 3 bases and J lost 8; bases outside the gene matches: 7. This CDR3 region has 15 residues. CDR3 loop: CASSFGDRAGEKLFF. CDR3 nucleotide sequence: TGTGCCAGCAGCTTCGGGGACAGGGCTGGGGAAAAACTGTTTTTT.

About this clone: One base away lies a much larger clone, so this may be a sequencing read error. This chain connects TRBV20-1 to TRBJ2-7; D not certain. Germline V gene data show CDR1 as DFQATT and CDR2 as SNEGSKA (reference sequence). With 1 base removed from V and 1 base from J, the gap between germline ends came to 2 bases. This CDR3 spans 11 amino acids. The CDR3 nucleotides read TGCAGTGCTAGAGCGTCCTACGAGCAGTACTTC. The encoded protein is CSARASYEQYF.

The chain couples TRBV28 to TRBJ1-2; 7 bases line up with TRBD1. The trim removed 3 bases at V and 4 bases at J, leaving 11 bases unmatched. CDR3 length equals 16 residues. CDR1 and CDR2 (germline): MDHEN, SYDVKM. The CDR3 spells CASSFPAGGIGYGYTF. The CDR3 nucleotides read TGTGCCAGCAGTTTCCCCGCAGGGGGAATTGGCTATGGCTACACCTTC.

The chain links TRBV15 to TRBJ1-5; 8 bases line up with TRBD1. This CDR3 has 16 amino acids. V trimming: 0 bases; J trimming: 6 bases; junction bases outside the gene matches: 7. Germline V gene sequence: CDR1 LNHNV, CDR2 YYDKDF (reference sequence). The CDR3 coding sequence is TGTGCCACCAGCAGAGATCTAACAGGGGGTAGTCAGCCCCAGCATTTT. This translates into CATSRDLTGGSQPQHF.